Each of the 14 T cell receptor beta chains below was sequenced from the same sample in a study of blood T cell repertoires in COVID-19. Generated by immunoSEQ multiplex PCR, the TCRdb table keeps only in-frame clones and is missing some. The sample has 200,000 to 250,000 clones; 83% are singletons. The material sequenced was PBMCs or T cells enriched from blood (not recorded which). These receptors were taken from a woman in her fifties or sixties who had been exposed to COVID-19.

This chain joins TRBV15 and TRBJ1-2; 7 nucleotides match TRBD1. Looked up from germline, CDR1 is LNHNV and CDR2 is YYDKDF (reference sequence). The CDR3 contains 15 residues. V lost 3 bases and J lost 4; bases outside the gene matches: 8. The CDR3 spells CATSRAPDRTYGYTF. In DNA, the CDR3 is TGTGCCACCAGCAGGGCCCCGGACAGGACCTATGGCTACACCTTC.

The chain couples TRBV11-2 to TRBJ2-2; 14 bases fit TRBD2. The germline gives CDR1 SGHAT, CDR2 FQNNGV. V lost 6 bases to trimming and J lost 5 bases; unmatched junction nucleotides: 8. The CDR3 runs 17 residues. The chain's CDR3 is CASSRGTSGGRTGELFF. The CDR3 nucleotides are TGTGCCAGCAGTCGCGGGACTAGCGGGGGCAGAACCGGGGAGCTGTTTTTT.

The J gene is TRBJ2-6, the V gene TRBV3-1 (or the pseudogene TRBV3-2); D unresolved. The CDR3 is 16 residues long. V was trimmed by 0 bases and J by 0 bases, leaving 6 bases between them. CDR1 and CDR2 (germline): LGHDT, YNNKEL (reference sequence). The CDR3 bases are TGTGCCAGCAGCCAAGAAACCGGCTCTGGGGCCAACGTCCTGACTTTC. It encodes CASSQETGSGANVLTF.

The gene calls are TRBV6-6 and TRBJ1-1; tentative D call: TRBD1 (6 bases). Trimming shortened V by 5 bases and J by 10 bases, and 11 bases separated the two germline ends. This CDR3 has 11 residues. Germline CDR1 reads MNHNY; CDR2 reads SVGAGI (reference sequence). The CDR3 nucleotides are TGTGCCAGCAGTCACCGGGACATAGCTTTCTTT. This sequence encodes CASSHRDIAFF.

The chain recombines TRBV7-8 with TRBJ1-2; 9 nucleotides line up with TRBD1. This CDR3 has 14 amino acids. Germline CDR1 SGHVS, CDR2 FQNEAQ. Trimming took 5 bases from V and 6 from J; bases not matched to a gene: 7. DNA of the CDR3: TGTGCCAGCAGCCAAACCCGGACAGGGGATGGCTACACCTTC. Encoded protein: CASSQTRTGDGYTF. The whole variable domain, filled in from reference TRBV7-8 and TRBJ1-2, reads GAGVSQSPRYKVAKRGQDVALRCDPISGHVSLFWYQQALGQGPEFLTYFQNEAQLDKSGLPSDRFFAERPEGSVSTLKIQRTQQEDSAVYLCASSQTRTGDGYTFGSGTRLTVV.

The chain combines TRBV5-1 with TRBJ1-1; 8 bases align to TRBD1. CDR1 is SGHRS and CDR2 is YFSETQ in the germline V gene. The CDR3 loop spans 16 amino acids. V dropped 6 bases and J dropped 5; count of bases not matched to a gene: 15. CDR3 protein: CASTLGPRRGPTEAFF. In DNA form, the CDR3 reads TGCGCCAGCACCCTCGGGCCCCGCAGGGGGCCGACTGAAGCTTTCTTT.

This chain uses TRBV6-6 with TRBJ2-3; possible D gene TRBD2, 7 bases. Trimming took off 2 bases at V and 5 bases at J, with 14 bases between the two ends. Germline V gives CDR1 MNHNY, CDR2 SVGAGI (reference sequence). The CDR3 runs to 15 residues. The CDR3 sequence: CASSYGGAGRDTQYF. In nucleotides, the CDR3 is TGTGCCAGCAGTTACGGGGGGGCTGGTAGAGATACGCAGTATTTT.

The J gene is TRBJ2-7, the V gene TRBV20-1, with 7 nucleotides matching TRBD1. This CDR3 comprises 12 residues. The trim removed 3 bases at V and 6 bases at J, leaving 5 bases unmatched. From germline, CDR1 is DFQATT and CDR2 SNEGSKA (reference sequence). CDR3 DNA: TGCAGTGCTAGTGAGACAGGGTTCGAGCAGTACTTC. Translating it yields CSASETGFEQYF.

The chain carries TRBV6-2 or TRBV6-3 and TRBJ1-5; 9 bases are shared with TRBD1. The V segment lost 5 bases and the J segment 4 bases; nucleotides outside the gene matches: 9. Germline-derived CDR1 and CDR2 are MNHEY and SVGEGT. The CDR3 consists of 16 residues. CDR3 protein: CASSTPRTGENQPQHF. CDR3 DNA: TGTGCCAGCAGTACCCCCCGGACAGGGGAGAATCAGCCCCAGCATTTT.

The CDR3 loop reads CASSEQGARLSYEQYF. CDR3 DNA sequence: TGTGCCAGCAGTGAACAGGGGGCCAGATTATCCTACGAGCAGTACTTC. This chain uses TRBV27 with TRBJ2-7, with 9 bases matching TRBD1. The CDR3 consists of 16 residues. Germline trimming cut 5 bases from V and 1 base from J; bases unmatched to any gene: 9. Per the germline V gene, CDR1 is MNHEY and CDR2 is SMNVEV (reference sequence).

This clone was counted at least ten times. This specimen includes other DNA sequences encoding the same CDR3. The chain uses TRBV6-5 and TRBJ1-1; 7 bases align to TRBD1. This CDR3 spans 15 amino acids. Germline lookup yields CDR1 MNHEY and CDR2 SVGAGI. Germline trimming cut 0 bases from V and 3 bases from J; bases unmatched to any gene: 4. The CDR3 loop is CASSYSPGGDTEAFF. CDR3 bases: TGTGCCAGCAGTTACTCGCCAGGGGGAGACACTGAAGCTTTCTTT.

The chain carries TRBV28 and TRBJ1-2; possibly TRBD1 for D (5 bases). Germline V gene data show CDR1 as MDHEN and CDR2 as SYDVKM. The V and J ends lost 5 bases and 7 bases respectively, with 11 bases between them. The CDR3 spans 12 residues. The CDR3 region is CASSPPRGGYTF. The DNA of the CDR3 is TGTGCCAGCAGTCCCCCAAGGGGTGGCTACACCTTC.

The gene calls are TRBV21-1 and TRBJ1-2; TRBD1 is the table's D call, not checked against the DNA. TRBV21-1 is noted as a pseudogene. The CDR3 length is 11 residues. The CDR3 sequence: CASSDSYGYTF. The CDR3 DNA sequence: TGTGCCAGCTCAGACAGCTATGGCTACACCTTC.

V gene TRBV3-1 (or the pseudogene TRBV3-2) combines with J gene TRBJ1-2; a possible D gene is TRBD1 (5 bases). Germline V CDR1 and CDR2: LGHDT, YNNKEL (reference sequence). The CDR3 is 15 amino acids. Trimming removed 2 bases from V and 3 bases from J, with 13 bases in between. The CDR3 loop is CASSQRADSHYGYTF. In nucleotides, the CDR3 is TGTGCCAGCAGCCAACGAGCCGACAGCCACTATGGCTACACCTTC.